The next 27 T cell receptor beta chains were all read from a single sample in a study of cytotoxic CD8 clonotypes in ibrutinib-treated CLL (dated by TCRdb to about 2021). The meaning of the sample's time point label: approximately 25 months on ibrutinib. Receptor amplification or capture employed the immunoSEQ multiplex PCR assay. TCRdb re-hosts the immuneACCESS table, in-frame sequences only. Its copies lack some clones; in the studies checked, an unresolved V gene accounts for under half of them, and the cause for the rest is not known. Recorded for this sample are approximately 57,000 clones; 45% to 70% of them occurred a single time. Clones ranked in the top ten supply roughly 20% of the sample. This specimen was PBMCs, taken after 24 months of ibrutinib treatment. These TCRs come from a human donor with chronic lymphocytic leukemia.

The genes are TRBV21-1 and TRBJ2-1; the table gives TRBD1 as D, unverified against the DNA. TRBV21-1 is a recognized pseudogene. This CDR3 is built from 18 residues. The CDR3 reads CASSKVPQDRGRVDEQFF. The CDR3 nucleotides read TGTGCCAGCAGCAAAGTCCCCCAGGACAGGGGGCGCGTGGATGAGCAGTTCTTC.

With respect to this clone: Germline and junction disagree at one end, which may indicate a read error. The chain links TRBV2 to TRBJ2-2, with 8 bases identical to TRBD1. The germline V gene has CDR1 SNHLY and CDR2 FYNNEI. The CDR3 contains 14 residues. The CDR3 reads CASTGTGGTGGLFF. The DNA of the CDR3 is TGTGCCAGCACTGGGACAGGCGGGACCGGGGGGCTGTTTTTT.

The chain uses TRBV14 and TRBJ2-1, with no clear D. CDR1 is SGHDN and CDR2 is FVKESK in the germline V gene. The CDR3 is 16 residues long. V was shortened by 0 bases and J by 3 bases, with 12 bases between the two germline ends. CDR3 sequence: CASSQDFTAVYNEQFF. In DNA form, the CDR3 reads TGTGCCAGCAGCCAAGATTTCACAGCCGTCTACAATGAGCAGTTCTTC.

In this sample, this clone turned up a few times. The genes are TRBV7-2 and TRBJ1-6, with a possible D match to TRBD1 (5 bases). Trimming cost V 7 bases and J 7 bases, with 20 bases left between them. CDR3 length equals 16 residues. CDR1 and CDR2 (germline): SGHTA, FQGNSA. The CDR3 protein is CASTLAGRDGNSPLHF. The DNA for the CDR3 is TGTGCCAGCACCCTCGCCGGGCGGGACGGGAATTCACCCCTCCACTTT.

The chain recombines TRBV7-9 with TRBJ2-5; D is perhaps TRBD1 or TRBD2 (5 bases each). Germline V CDR1 and CDR2: SEHNR, FQNEAQ (reference sequence). Trimming took off 3 bases at V and 4 bases at J, with 15 bases between the two ends. This CDR3 comprises 15 residues. The CDR3 protein is CASSFLVGTRETQYF. The CDR3, as DNA: TGTGCCAGCAGCTTCTTGGTAGGGACCAGAGAGACCCAGTACTTC.

The chain uses TRBV6-5 and TRBJ2-1; TRBD2 matches at 7 bases. The V and J ends lost 11 bases and 3 bases, in that order; junction bases with no gene match: 7. Germline V gives CDR1 MNHEY, CDR2 SVGAGI. This CDR3 is built from 13 residues. CDR3 loop: CACSPSGYNEQFF. CDR3 coding DNA: TGTGCCTGCTCCCCTAGCGGCTACAATGAGCAGTTCTTC.

The chain recombines TRBV27 with TRBJ2-2; D is uncertain. Germline V CDR1 and CDR2: MNHEY, SMNVEV (reference sequence). V was shortened by 3 bases and J by 9 bases, with 8 bases between the two germline ends. This CDR3 spans 12 amino acids. CDR3 region: CASSFPSRELFF. The CDR3 coding sequence is TGTGCCAGCAGTTTCCCGTCCCGGGAGCTGTTTTTT.

The chain recombines TRBV7-9 with TRBJ2-3; tentative D call: TRBD2 (5 bases). Trimming removed 3 bases from V and 1 base from J, with 17 bases in between. The length of the CDR3 is 17 residues. Germline values: CDR1 SEHNR, CDR2 FQNEAQ (reference sequence). CDR3 DNA: TGTGCCAGCAGCTTGCTAGGTGAGAGGGTAGGCACAGATACGCAGTATTTT. Translated, it gives CASSLLGERVGTDTQYF.

This clone has a handful of counts. The chain recombines TRBV6-5 with TRBJ1-2, with a tentative D call TRBD1 (5 bases). The V gene's germline CDR1 is MNHEY and CDR2 SVGAGI. The V end was cut by 0 bases, the J end by 8 bases, with 10 bases between. CDR3 size: 13 residues. CDR3 amino acids: CASSYSGARGYTF. The CDR3 DNA sequence: TGTGCCAGCAGTTACTCAGGGGCGCGGGGCTACACCTTC.

The chain links TRBV6-4 to TRBJ1-5, with D possibly being TRBD1 (5 bases). Germline CDR1 reads MRHNA; CDR2 reads SNTAGT. The CDR3 consists of 13 residues. V gave up 6 bases and J gave up 1 base, with 7 bases separating them. The CDR3 nucleotides read TGTGCCAGCAGCAGGGACAGCAATCAGCCCCAGCATTTT. It specifies CASSRDSNQPQHF.

This chain connects TRBV5-1 to TRBJ2-3; 12 bases agree with TRBD2. This CDR3 spans 19 amino acids. CDR1 and CDR2 from the germline V gene are SGHRS and YFSETQ. The V and J ends lost 5 bases and 5 bases, in that order; junction bases with no gene match: 18. In nucleotides, the CDR3 is TGCGCCAGCAGTCAGGTGAAACTAGCGGGAGGAAGGGCTAAAGATACGCAGTATTTT. This sequence encodes CASSQVKLAGGRAKDTQYF.

This clone has a single count. The V gene is TRBV27, the J gene TRBJ2-2; D not certain. The CDR3 consists of 16 residues. Looked up from germline, CDR1 is MNHEY and CDR2 is SMNVEV (reference sequence). Deletions cut 4 bases from V and 3 bases from J, with 15 bases between. CDR3 residues: CASSYDPFDYTGELFF. The CDR3 nucleotides are TGTGCCAGCAGTTACGATCCCTTCGACTACACCGGGGAGCTGTTTTTT.

This clone was counted between two and nine times. The chain uses TRBV6-5 and TRBJ1-1; tentative D call: TRBD1 (5 bases). In germline, CDR1 is MNHEY, CDR2 SVGAGI. The CDR3 contains 13 residues. The V gene lost 9 bases and the J gene lost 1 base, with 12 bases spanning the gap. The CDR3 loop reads CASLGVENTEAFF. In DNA form, the CDR3 reads TGTGCCAGTCTGGGGGTGGAGAACACTGAAGCTTTCTTT.

In its sample, this clone was seen once. The V call is TRBV27, the J call TRBJ2-1; 16 positions match TRBD2. After removal of 5 bases from V and 12 bases from J, the junction contained 7 bases not matched to a gene. Germline V gene sequence: CDR1 MNHEY, CDR2 SMNVEV (reference sequence). The CDR3 covers 15 residues. In DNA, the CDR3 is TGTGCCAGCAGTCCCGGGACTAGCGGGAGGGCATGGCAGTTCTTC. Protein product: CASSPGTSGRAWQFF.

This clone was observed a single time. This chain connects TRBV11-2 to TRBJ2-3; 9 positions agree with TRBD2. The CDR3 runs 16 residues. Germline values: CDR1 SGHAT, CDR2 FQNNGV. V shed 5 bases, J shed 2 bases, and the junction held 8 bases outside the gene matches. The CDR3 region has the DNA TGTGCCAGCAGCCCAAGACTAGCGGACCCCACAGATACGCAGTATTTT. Protein: CASSPRLADPTDTQYF.

This clone was seen a single time. In nucleotides, the CDR3 is TGTGCCCCCACAAACGGCTATGGCTACACCTTC. Protein product: CAPTNGYGYTF. The gene calls are TRBV5-6 and TRBJ1-2; D gene ambiguous. V shed 10 bases and J shed 4 bases, with 11 bases lying between them. Germline V CDR1 and CDR2: SGHDT, YYEEEE. The CDR3 extends over 11 amino acids.

The V gene is TRBV5-4, the J gene TRBJ1-2, with TRBD1 as a possible D gene (5 bases). Germline V lookup: CDR1 SGHNT, CDR2 YYREEE (reference sequence). V lost 0 bases to trimming and J lost 4 bases, with 16 bases between them. The CDR3 loop spans 16 amino acids. CDR3 DNA: TGTGCCAGCAGCTTGGCCGGCGGGGCGACGGGCTATGGCTACACCTTC. This sequence encodes CASSLAGGATGYGYTF.

The chain carries TRBV6-1 and TRBJ2-5; the D is unclear. In germline, CDR1 is MNHNS, CDR2 SASEGT. The V and J ends lost 0 bases and 3 bases respectively, with 11 bases between them. CDR3 length: 15 amino acids. CDR3 protein: CASSEALGFKETQYF. The CDR3 DNA reads TGTGCCAGCAGTGAAGCATTAGGGTTCAAAGAGACCCAGTACTTC.

V usage is TRBV27 and J usage is TRBJ2-7; D assignment may be TRBD1 or TRBD2 (5 bases each). V lost 2 bases to trimming and J lost 5 bases, with 19 bases between them. This CDR3 has 16 amino acids. Germline lookup yields CDR1 MNHEY and CDR2 SMNVEV (reference sequence). Here the CDR3 DNA reads TGTGCCAGCAGTTTAAAGTCGGGAAGGGGAATGGACGAGCAGTACTTC. Translation: CASSLKSGRGMDEQYF.

This clone came up a few times. V gene TRBV2 combines with J gene TRBJ2-1, with 11 bases matching TRBD2. The CDR3 is 17 residues long. With V trimmed by 6 bases and J by 4 bases, 11 bases remained unmatched. Germline V CDR1 and CDR2: SNHLY, FYNNEI. The CDR3 reads CASSLLAGVGPYNEQFF. CDR3 coding DNA: TGTGCCAGCAGCCTACTAGCGGGAGTTGGGCCATACAATGAGCAGTTCTTC.

This clone showed up just a few times. The rearrangement uses TRBV5-1 and TRBJ1-3; 7 positions agree with TRBD1. The CDR3 extends over 15 amino acids. Germline CDR1 reads SGHRS; CDR2 reads YFSETQ. The trim removed 0 bases at V and 4 bases at J, leaving 4 bases unmatched. The CDR3 region is CASSLGQGAGNTIYF. The CDR3 DNA follows: TGCGCCAGCAGCTTGGGACAGGGCGCCGGAAACACCATATATTTT.

The J gene is TRBJ1-1, the V gene TRBV27, with D uncertain. Germline CDR1 and CDR2: MNHEY and SMNVEV (reference sequence). Trimming left V 3 bases short and J 1 base short, with 6 bases between. The CDR3 extends over 13 amino acids. The CDR3 spells CASSFRENTEAFF. Written as DNA, the CDR3 is TGTGCCAGCAGTTTTCGAGAGAACACTGAAGCTTTCTTT.

This sequence joins TRBV6-5 and TRBJ2-7; no clear D gene. The length of the CDR3 is 11 residues. CDR1 and CDR2 from the germline V gene are MNHEY and SVGAGI. V lost 5 bases and J 5 bases, leaving 7 bases between the germline ends. CDR3 bases: TGTGCCAGCAGTGTACACCACGAGCAGTACGTC. Its translation is CASSVHHEQYV.

This clone was seen repeatedly, ten times or more. The rearrangement uses TRBV19 and TRBJ2-2; D tentatively fits TRBD1 or TRBD2 (5 bases each). Germline V gene data show CDR1 as LNHDA and CDR2 as SQIVND (reference sequence). The ends were cut back, 8 bases at V and 11 bases at J, with 18 bases in the middle. The CDR3 extends over 13 amino acids. CDR3 protein: CASGHRGDTELFF. The CDR3 nucleotides read TGTGCCAGTGGACACCGGGGAGACACCGAGCTGTTTTTT.

The V gene is TRBV5-1, the J gene TRBJ2-5; no reliable D call. The germline V gene encodes CDR1 SGHRS and CDR2 YFSETQ. Deletions cut 0 bases from V and 3 bases from J, with 9 bases between. The CDR3 loop spans 14 amino acids. CDR3 DNA: TGCGCCAGCAGCTTGGCCCTTTCAGAAGAGACCCAGTACTTC. Translation gives CASSLALSEETQYF.

The V call is TRBV5-1, the J call TRBJ1-1; 8 bases line up with TRBD1. The germline CDR1 and CDR2 sequences are SGHRS and YFSETQ. J was trimmed by 11 bases and V by 0 bases; bases with no gene match: 6. This CDR3 is 13 amino acids long. CDR3 nucleotide sequence: TGCGCCAGCAGCTTGGTGGGACAGGAGTTGGCTTTCTTT. It encodes CASSLVGQELAFF.

The gene calls are TRBV7-9 and TRBJ2-4, with 8 bases matching TRBD1. CDR3 size: 16 residues. Losses at the gene ends were 5 bases for V and 2 bases for J; bases not matched to a gene: 8. The V gene's germline CDR1 is SEHNR and CDR2 FQNEAQ (reference sequence). CDR3 protein: CASSANTGGSKNIQYF. CDR3 coding DNA: TGTGCCAGCAGCGCCAATACAGGGGGATCCAAAAACATTCAGTACTTC.